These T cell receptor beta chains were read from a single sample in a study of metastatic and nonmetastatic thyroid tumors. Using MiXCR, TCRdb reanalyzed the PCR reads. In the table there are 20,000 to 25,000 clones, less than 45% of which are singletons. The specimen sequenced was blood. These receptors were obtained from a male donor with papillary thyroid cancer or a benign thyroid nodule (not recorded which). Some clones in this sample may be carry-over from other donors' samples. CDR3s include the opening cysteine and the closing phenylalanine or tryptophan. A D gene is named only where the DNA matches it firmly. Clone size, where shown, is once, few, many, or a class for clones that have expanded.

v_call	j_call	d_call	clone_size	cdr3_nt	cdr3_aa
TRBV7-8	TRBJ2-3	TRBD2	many	TGTGCCAGCAGAACTAGCGGGTTCGCAGATACGCAGTATTTT	CASRTSGFADTQYF
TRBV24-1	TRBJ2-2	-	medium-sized	TGTGCCACCAGGGCCGCCGGGGAGCTGTTTTTT	CATRAAGELFF
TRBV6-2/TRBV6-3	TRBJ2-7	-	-	TGTGCCAGCCGATGGTGGGGTTCCTACGAGCAGTACTTC	CASRWWGSYEQYF
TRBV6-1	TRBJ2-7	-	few	TGTGCCAGCCAGGGATCCTACGAGCAGTACTTC	CASQGSYEQYF
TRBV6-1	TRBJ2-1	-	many	TGTGCCAGCAGTCGTACAGGCGACAATGAGCAGTTCTTC	CASSRTGDNEQFF
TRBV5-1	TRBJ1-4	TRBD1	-	TGCGCCAGCAGCTTTGCCGGGACAGATAATGAAAAACTGTTTTTT	CASSFAGTDNEKLFF
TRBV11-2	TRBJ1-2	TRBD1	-	TGTGCCAGCAGCTTCACCACCGACAGGGTGGGTGGCTACACCTTC	CASSFTTDRVGGYTF
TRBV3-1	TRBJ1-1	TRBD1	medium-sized	TGTGCCAGCAGCCGACAGGGGGCGGCTTTCTTT	CASSRQGAAFF
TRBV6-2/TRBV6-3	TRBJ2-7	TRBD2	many	TGTGCCAGCAGTCGGGAGGTCTACGAGCAGTACTTC	CASSREVYEQYF
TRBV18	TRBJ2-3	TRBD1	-	TGTGCCAGCTCACCCGGGACAGACACAGATACGCAGTATTTT	CASSPGTDTDTQYF
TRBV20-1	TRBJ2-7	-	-	TGCAGTGCCCAATTTCCAAGCTCCTACGAGCAGTACTTC	CSAQFPSSYEQYF
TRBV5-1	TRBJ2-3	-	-	TGCGCCAGCAGCTTAGAGGACAGAGACACAGATACGCAGTATTTT	CASSLEDRDTDTQYF
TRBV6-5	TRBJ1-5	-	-	TGTGCCAGCAGTTACTCGTGGGGTAGCAATCAGCCCCAGCATTTT	CASSYSWGSNQPQHF
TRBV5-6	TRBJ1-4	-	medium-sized	TGTGCCAGCAGCTTGTGGATGGTAACTAATGAAAAACTGTTTTTT	CASSLWMVTNEKLFF
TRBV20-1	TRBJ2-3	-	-	TGCAGTGCTACCCGCGAGGGGGGTAGCACAGATACGCAGTATTTT	CSATREGGSTDTQYF
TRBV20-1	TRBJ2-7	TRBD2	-	TGCAGTGCTCCAGACCGGGGGGGGACTAGCGGCTACGAGCAGTACTTC	CSAPDRGGTSGYEQYF